This is a list of T cell receptor beta chains from one sample in a study of blood T cell repertoires in COVID-19. The table came from immunoSEQ multiplex PCR; TCRdb's copy has only in-frame clones and leaves some out. The sample lists about 340,000 clones, 92% occurring once. Sequenced: PBMCs or T cells enriched from blood (not recorded which). The receptors derive from a woman between 25 and 40 years old who had recovered from COVID-19. Both conserved end residues are part of each CDR3. A D gene is named only where the DNA matches it firmly. Clone sizes are given selectively: once, few, many, or a class where the clone is expanded.

NA,TRBJ2-1,NA,TRBV4-1,CASSRGGDSYNEQFF,TGCGCCAGCAGCCGAGGAGGGGACTCCTACAATGAGCAGTTCTTC
TRBD2,TRBJ2-1,NA,TRBV4-1,CASSQDTTSGVYNEQFF,TGCGCCAGCAGCCAAGATACGACTAGCGGGGTCTACAATGAGCAGTTCTTC
NA,TRBJ2-1,NA,TRBV5-6,CASSSLGLARVSSYNEQFF,TGTGCCAGCAGCTCCTTGGGGCTAGCGAGAGTGAGCTCCTACAATGAGCAGTTCTTC
TRBD1,TRBJ1-2,NA,TRBV23-1,CASSHSDRGKDYGYTF,TGCGCCAGCAGTCATTCCGACAGGGGTAAGGACTATGGCTACACCTTC
TRBD2,TRBJ2-5,NA,TRBV7-2,CAIVSGSQETQYF,TGTGCCATTGTAAGCGGGAGCCAAGAGACCCAGTACTTC
TRBD1,TRBJ1-1,NA,TRBV30,CAWSRQGSAGLRTEAFF,TGTGCCTGGAGCAGACAGGGCTCGGCGGGCCTGAGGACTGAAGCTTTCTTT
TRBD1,TRBJ2-7,NA,TRBV20-1,CSARRGDRSLF,TGCAGTGCTAGAAGAGGGGACAGGTCCCTCTTC
TRBD1,TRBJ1-4,NA,TRBV28,CASTAGGSATNEKLFF,TGTGCCAGCACCGCAGGGGGCAGTGCAACTAATGAAAAACTGTTTTTT
NA,TRBJ1-1,NA,TRBV2,CASSYRTLNTEAFF,TGTGCCAGCAGTTACAGGACACTGAACACTGAAGCTTTCTTT
NA,TRBJ1-3,once,TRBV11-3,CASSGSGSGNTIYF,TGTGCCAGCAGCGGCAGCGGATCTGGAAACACCATATATTTT
NA,TRBJ1-1,NA,TRBV5-5,CASSLAQSIEAFF,TGTGCCAGCAGCTTAGCACAGTCTATAGAAGCTTTCTTT